These 12 T cell receptor beta chains share one sample of origin, sequenced in a study of shared clonotypes between healthy human individuals. Measured with immunoSEQ multiplex PCR; TCRdb has only the in-frame clones, and not every one. The table has some 1,100,000 clones, approximately 80% seen once. The sequenced material came from memory CD4+ T cells from PBMCs. Sample subset: CD45RA-negative fraction. The source of these receptors is a man between 18 and 35 years old in good health. Some clones in this sample may be carry-over from other donors' samples.

The chain couples TRBV7-2 to TRBJ2-1; 9 bases map to TRBD2. Germline V lookup: CDR1 SGHTA, CDR2 FQGNSA. The CDR3 consists of 16 residues. Trimming removed 1 base from V and 2 bases from J; junction bases left unmatched: 3. CDR3 amino acids: CASSLGGRAPYNEQFF. CDR3 coding DNA: TGTGCCAGCAGCTTAGGCGGGAGGGCCCCCTACAATGAGCAGTTCTTC.

This sequence joins TRBV27 and TRBJ1-6, with D unclear. Trimming removed 4 bases at V and 11 bases at J, with 3 bases between. The germline V gene encodes CDR1 MNHEY and CDR2 SMNVEV (reference sequence). The CDR3 is 10 amino acids. Written as DNA, the CDR3 is TGTGCCAGCAGTTCCCCACCCCTCCACTTT. Residues: CASSSPPLHF.

This clone was observed a few times. The gene calls are TRBV14 and TRBJ1-1; D remains ambiguous. V was trimmed by 5 bases and J by 4 bases, leaving 11 bases between them. Germline CDR1 is SGHDN and CDR2 is FVKESK. The CDR3 covers 13 residues. The CDR3 loop is CASSKSRGTEAFF. CDR3 nucleotides: TGTGCCAGCAGCAAAAGCCGGGGCACTGAAGCTTTCTTT.

The chain carries TRBV5-1 and TRBJ1-4, with 10 bases aligning to TRBD1. CDR1 and CDR2 (germline): SGHRS, YFSETQ. Losses at the gene ends were 2 bases for V and 7 bases for J; bases not matched to a gene: 5. This CDR3 spans 15 amino acids. In DNA form, the CDR3 reads TGCGCCAGCAGCTTCTTGGGACAGGGGAGTGAAAAACTGTTTTTT. This gives the protein CASSFLGQGSEKLFF.

This clone was counted between two and nine times. This chain links TRBV5-5 with TRBJ1-5, with 8 positions matching TRBD1. Trimming removed 4 bases from V and 0 bases from J; junction bases left unmatched: 6. This CDR3 spans 16 amino acids. The germline CDR1 and CDR2 sequences are SGHKS and YYEKEE (reference sequence). For the CDR3, the DNA is TGTGCCAGCAGCCCCAGGACAGGGTCTAGCAATCAGCCCCAGCATTTT. Its protein product is CASSPRTGSSNQPQHF.

The chain joins TRBV5-1 to TRBJ2-7; D is unresolved. The germline V gene encodes CDR1 SGHRS and CDR2 YFSETQ. The CDR3 consists of 12 residues. V gave up 1 base and J gave up 3 bases, with 5 bases separating them. For the CDR3, the DNA is TGCGCCAGCAGCTTGCCAGGCTACGAGCAGTACTTC. This gives the protein CASSLPGYEQYF.

V gene TRBV29-1 combines with J gene TRBJ2-1; 12 positions match TRBD2. CDR1 and CDR2 (germline): SQVTM, ANQGSEA. The V segment lost 5 bases and the J segment 0 bases; nucleotides outside the gene matches: 5. This CDR3 comprises 16 residues. This chain's CDR3 is CSVTGLAGTSYNEQFF. The DNA for the CDR3 is TGCAGCGTTACAGGACTAGCGGGAACCTCCTACAATGAGCAGTTCTTC.

V usage is TRBV18 and J usage is TRBJ1-4; maybe TRBD1 (6 bases). Germline-derived CDR1 and CDR2 are KGHSH and LQKENI. Between the trimmed V and J ends, which lost 3 bases and 5 bases, there was a span of 13 bases. The CDR3 is made up of 15 amino acids. CDR3 residues: CASSPTGLPNEKLFF. CDR3 DNA sequence: TGTGCCAGCTCACCCACAGGGCTCCCAAATGAAAAACTGTTTTTT.

This clone turned up a few times. The chain employs TRBV27 and TRBJ2-2, with D possibly being TRBD1 (6 bases). Germline loops: CDR1 MNHEY, CDR2 SMNVEV (reference sequence). V was trimmed by 2 bases and J by 6 bases, leaving 10 bases between them. CDR3 length: 14 amino acids. The CDR3 region has the DNA TGTGCCAGCAGTTTAACAGGGTATGCCGGGGAGCTGTTTTTT. This gives the protein CASSLTGYAGELFF.

This clone was seen many times. The J gene is TRBJ1-2, the V gene TRBV27; the D gene is possibly TRBD1 (6 bases). The CDR3 has 15 residues. With 4 bases removed from V and 0 bases from J, the gap between germline ends came to 12 bases. CDR1 and CDR2 (germline): MNHEY, SMNVEV (reference sequence). The DNA for the CDR3 is TGTGCCAGCAGTTCACGGGACACAGCTAACTATGGCTACACCTTC. Translated, it gives CASSSRDTANYGYTF.

V is TRBV5-4 and J is TRBJ2-7; 7 positions match TRBD2. This CDR3 spans 16 amino acids. Germline V gene lookup returns CDR1 SGHNT and CDR2 YYREEE (reference sequence). The ends lost 2 bases at V and 7 bases at J; junction bases unmatched: 15. The CDR3 here is CASSFPASGRAGEQYF. The CDR3 DNA is TGTGCCAGCAGCTTCCCCGCTAGTGGGAGGGCGGGGGAGCAGTACTTC.

This clone occurred many times. The chain couples TRBV27 to TRBJ2-4; 8 nucleotides line up with TRBD1. Trimming at V came to 8 bases and at J to 6 bases, leaving 6 bases not matched to a gene. The germline V gene has CDR1 MNHEY and CDR2 SMNVEV (reference sequence). The CDR3 has 13 residues. The CDR3 loop is CASWTGSSNIQYF. DNA of the CDR3: TGTGCCAGCTGGACAGGGTCATCAAACATTCAGTACTTC.